This TCR beta chain stems from a study of blood T cell repertoires in COVID-19. Looking at the study overall: There were acute and convalescent COVID-19 samples, and they came from the United States, Italy and Spain. The analysed material was cDNA or gDNA that came from T cells, B-cell-depleted T cells, or PBMCs.

Measured with immunoSEQ multiplex PCR; TCRdb has only the in-frame clones, and not every one. The repertoire holds 120,000 to 150,000 clones, almost 85% seen once, with 5.5% in the top ten. The CDR3 totals 11 residues. Germline lookup yields CDR1 SQVTM and CDR2 ANQGSEA. The V segment lost 5 bases and the J segment 4 bases; nucleotides outside the gene matches: 2. The TCR sequence derives from a man aged 35 to 55 with acute COVID-19. The chain joins TRBV29-1 to TRBJ2-7, with TRBD2 matching 7 bases. Sequenced: PBMCs or T cells enriched from blood (not recorded which). The CDR3 protein is CSVKAGYEQYF. As DNA, the CDR3 is TGCAGCGTTAAAGCGGGATACGAGCAGTACTTC.